Below are 10 T cell receptor beta chains sequenced from a single sample in a study of technical replicates of blood from a few donors. Clones were sequenced by immunoSEQ multiplex PCR, and TCRdb holds only the in-frame ones, with some missing. The sample lists about 56,000 clones, nearly 95% occurring once. Sequencing was done on a sample of PBMCs. These receptors came from a human donor in good health. Some clones in this sample may be carry-over from other donors' samples.

This chain uses TRBV27 with TRBJ2-3; TRBD2 agrees at 8 bases. The CDR3 covers 20 residues. Germline trimming cut 0 bases from V and 3 bases from J; bases unmatched to any gene: 17. Germline lookup yields CDR1 MNHEY and CDR2 SMNVEV (reference sequence). This chain's CDR3 is CASSLSPPRNSGAGTDTQYF. DNA of the CDR3: TGTGCCAGCAGTTTATCCCCACCGAGGAATAGCGGGGCTGGGACAGATACGCAGTATTTT.

The gene calls are TRBV5-6 and TRBJ1-4, with 9 positions matching TRBD1. The V gene end was trimmed by 5 bases and the J gene end by 5 bases; junction bases not matched to a gene: 10. This CDR3 has 16 amino acids. Germline values: CDR1 SGHDT, CDR2 YYEEEE. This CDR3 reads CASSQRQGGTNEKLFF. The CDR3 region has the DNA TGTGCCAGCAGTCAGAGACAGGGGGGGACGAATGAAAAACTGTTTTTT.

This clone was seen only a few times. This rearrangement joins TRBV7-7 to TRBJ2-1, with D maybe TRBD2 (5 bases). This CDR3 contains 13 residues. The ends were cut back, 1 base at V and 9 bases at J, with 10 bases in the middle. Per the germline V gene, CDR1 is SSHAT and CDR2 is FNYEAQ (reference sequence). CDR3 protein: CASSLELGVEQFF. DNA for the CDR3: TGTGCCAGCAGCTTAGAACTAGGAGTTGAGCAGTTCTTC.

The J gene is TRBJ2-7, the V gene TRBV25-1; D might be TRBD1 (5 bases). The CDR3 is made up of 14 amino acids. The germline V and J ends were trimmed by 4 bases and 3 bases, with 13 bases remaining between them. CDR1 MGHDK and CDR2 SYGVNS come from the germline V gene. CDR3 nucleotide sequence: TGTGCCAGCAGTGGTGACAGCCGAGTCTACGAGCAGTACTTC. It codes for CASSGDSRVYEQYF.

The genes are TRBV6-1 and TRBJ2-3; the D is unclear. CDR1 is MNHNS and CDR2 is SASEGT in the germline V gene. The CDR3 spans 12 residues. V was trimmed by 5 bases and J by 8 bases, leaving 11 bases between them. The CDR3 DNA reads as TGTGCCAGCAGTAACTGGCCGGGTACGCAGTATTTT. Its translation: CASSNWPGTQYF.

The rearrangement links TRBV5-6 to TRBJ2-5, with D possibly matching TRBD2 (5 bases). Trimming stripped 7 bases from V and 4 bases from J, with 17 bases between. Germline lookup yields CDR1 SGHDT and CDR2 YYEEEE. The CDR3 consists of 14 residues. The CDR3 region has the DNA TGTGCCAGCTCCCCGGGATCCCCGGGAGAGACCCAGTACTTC. Protein product: CASSPGSPGETQYF.

The chain links TRBV20-1 to TRBJ2-5, with TRBD2 matching 7 bases. The V gene's germline CDR1 is DFQATT and CDR2 SNEGSKA (reference sequence). This CDR3 has 11 residues. Trimming took 6 bases from V and 8 from J; bases not matched to a gene: 6. In nucleotides, the CDR3 is TGCAGTGCGGTAGGGAGGGATACCCAGTACTTC. Protein product: CSAVGRDTQYF.

This chain links TRBV18 with TRBJ2-7; D possibly corresponds to TRBD2 (5 bases). The ends were cut back, 1 base at V and 7 bases at J, with 17 bases in the middle. Germline assignment: CDR1 KGHSH and CDR2 LQKENI. The CDR3 runs 15 residues. The CDR3 bases are TGTGCCAGCTCACCACTGGACTGGTGGCAACAGGAGCAGTACTTC. Its translation: CASSPLDWWQQEQYF.

The genes are TRBV7-9 and TRBJ1-1; D is unclear. This CDR3 has 13 amino acids. V lost 5 bases and J lost 1, with 8 bases in between. The V gene's germline CDR1 is SEHNR and CDR2 FQNEAQ (reference sequence). The CDR3 DNA follows: TGTGCCAGCAGCCCACTATGGAACACTGAAGCTTTCTTT. It specifies CASSPLWNTEAFF.

The chain links TRBV19 to TRBJ1-6; 8 nucleotides line up with TRBD1. The CDR3 has 15 amino acids. Germline CDR1 LNHDA, CDR2 SQIVND (reference sequence). V trimming: 4 bases; J trimming: 9 bases; junction bases outside the gene matches: 8. The CDR3 DNA is TGTGCCAGTAGTACCACAACAGGGGGTAGTTCACCCCTCCACTTT. Translated, it gives CASSTTTGGSSPLHF. The full variable domain, in which reference TRBV19 and TRBJ1-6 provide the parts outside the CDR3, is DGGITQSPKYLFRKEGQNVTLSCEQNLNHDAMYWYRQDPGQGLRLIYYSQIVNDFQKGDIAEGYSVSREKKESFPLTVTSAQKNPTAFYLCASSTTTGGSSPLHFGNGTRLTVT.